What follows is one T cell receptor (beta chain) and its context. Germline CDR1 SQVTM, CDR2 ANQGSEA. Trimming stripped 5 bases from V and 7 bases from J, with 14 bases between. The CDR3 covers 12 residues. The sample is drawn from a study of response to subunit inactivated influenza vaccine. TCRdb ran MiXCR on the RT-PCR reads and lists one entry per CDR3 protein. The sample carries about 620,000 distinct CDR3 sequences, approximately 11% recorded once. This sample was also put to use in a study of T cells expressing NK-cell markers. That report adds: For TCR beta, cDNA was produced by 5'RACE template switching with UMIs. Sorted CD3+CD56+NKG2C+, CD3+CD56+NKG2C- and CD3+CD56-NKG2C+ T cells provided the TCR beta repertoires. Eight donors were sequenced, seven testing HCMV-seropositive and one testing seronegative.

The starting material was PBMCs from blood, obtained on the day of vaccination. This clonotype was obtained from a man aged 45-60 years who received an inactivated influenza vaccine. The chain uses TRBV29-1 and TRBJ2-5; D unresolved. The CDR3 DNA reads as TGCAGCGTTCGTCCAGGCGAAGGGACCCAGTACTTC. Translation gives CSVRPGEGTQYF.